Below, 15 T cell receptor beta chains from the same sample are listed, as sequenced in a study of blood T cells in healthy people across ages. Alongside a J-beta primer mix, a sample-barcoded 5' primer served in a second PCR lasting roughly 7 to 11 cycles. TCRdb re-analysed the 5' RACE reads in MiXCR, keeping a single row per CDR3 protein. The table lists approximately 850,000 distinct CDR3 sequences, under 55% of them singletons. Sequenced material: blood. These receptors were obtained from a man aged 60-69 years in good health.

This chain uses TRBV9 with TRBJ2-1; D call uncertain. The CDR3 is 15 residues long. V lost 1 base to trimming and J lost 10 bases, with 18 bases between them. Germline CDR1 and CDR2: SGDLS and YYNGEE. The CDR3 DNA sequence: TGTGCCAGCAGCGTAAATGGTGGCTCGGGCTACGAGCAGTTCTTC. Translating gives CASSVNGGSGYEQFF.

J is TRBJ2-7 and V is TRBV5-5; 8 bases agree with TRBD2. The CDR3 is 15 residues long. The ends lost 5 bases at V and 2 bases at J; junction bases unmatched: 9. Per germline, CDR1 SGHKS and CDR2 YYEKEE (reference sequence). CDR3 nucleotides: TGTGCCAGCAGTCACGGACGAGCGGGGGCCTACGAGCAGTACTTC. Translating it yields CASSHGRAGAYEQYF. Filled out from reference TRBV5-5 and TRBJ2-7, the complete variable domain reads DAGVTQSPTHLIKTRGQQVTLRCSPISGHKSVSWYQQVLGQGPQFIFQYYEKEERGRGNFPDRFSARQFPNYSSELNVNALLLGDSALYLCASSHGRAGAYEQYFGPGTRLTVT.

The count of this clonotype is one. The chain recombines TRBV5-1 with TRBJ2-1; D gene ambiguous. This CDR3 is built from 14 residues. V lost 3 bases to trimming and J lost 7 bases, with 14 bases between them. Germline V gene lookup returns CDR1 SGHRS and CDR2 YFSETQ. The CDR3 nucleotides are TGCGCCAGCAGCTCCACGACTGCGTCGAATGAGCAGTTCTTC. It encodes CASSSTTASNEQFF. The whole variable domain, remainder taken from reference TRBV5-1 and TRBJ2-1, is KAGVTQTPRYLIKTRGQQVTLSCSPISGHRSVSWYQQTPGQGLQFLFEYFSETQRNKGNFPGRFSGRQFSNSRSEMNVSTLELGDSALYLCASSSTTASNEQFFGPGTRLTVL.

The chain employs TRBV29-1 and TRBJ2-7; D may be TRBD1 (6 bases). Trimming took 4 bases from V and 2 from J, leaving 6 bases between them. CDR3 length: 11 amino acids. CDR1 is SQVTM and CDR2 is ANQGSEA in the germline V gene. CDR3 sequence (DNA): TGCAGCGTTGGACAGGCCTACGAGCAGTACTTC. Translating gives CSVGQAYEQYF.

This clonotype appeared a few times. CDR3: CASSLGGTLYNEQFF. CDR3 DNA sequence: TGTGCCAGCAGCTTGGGGGGGACACTTTACAATGAGCAGTTCTTC. The gene calls are TRBV5-5 and TRBJ2-1, with D possibly being TRBD1 (6 bases). The length of the CDR3 is 15 residues. The germline CDR1 and CDR2 sequences are SGHKS and YYEKEE (reference sequence). V was pared by 0 bases and J by 4 bases, with 11 bases between.

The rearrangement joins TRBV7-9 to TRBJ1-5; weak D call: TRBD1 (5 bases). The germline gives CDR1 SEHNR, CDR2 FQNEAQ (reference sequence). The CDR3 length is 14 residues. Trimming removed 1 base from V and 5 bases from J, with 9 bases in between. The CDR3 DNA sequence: TGTGCCAGCAGCTTAGGAGGGGAATATCAGCCCCAGCATTTT. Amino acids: CASSLGGEYQPQHF.

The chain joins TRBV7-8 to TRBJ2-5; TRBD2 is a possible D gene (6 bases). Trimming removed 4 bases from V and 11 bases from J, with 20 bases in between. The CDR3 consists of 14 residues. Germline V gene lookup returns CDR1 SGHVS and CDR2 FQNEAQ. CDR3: CASSSPARPGEQYF. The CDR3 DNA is TGTGCCAGCAGCTCCCCTGCGCGGCCGGGGGAGCAGTACTTC.

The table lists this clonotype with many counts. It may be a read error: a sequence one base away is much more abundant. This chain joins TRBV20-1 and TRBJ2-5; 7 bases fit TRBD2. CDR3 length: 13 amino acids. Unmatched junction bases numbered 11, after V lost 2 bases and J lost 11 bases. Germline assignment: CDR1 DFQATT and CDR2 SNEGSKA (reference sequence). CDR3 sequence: CSARKTGRVEQYF. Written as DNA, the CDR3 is TGCAGTGCTAGAAAAACGGGGAGGGTTGAGCAGTACTTC.

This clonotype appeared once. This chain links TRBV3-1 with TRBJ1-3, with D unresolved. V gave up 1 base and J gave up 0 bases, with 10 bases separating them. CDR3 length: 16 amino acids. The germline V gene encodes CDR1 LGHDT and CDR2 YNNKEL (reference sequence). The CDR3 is CASSQGLRVSGNTIYF. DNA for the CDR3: TGTGCCAGCAGCCAAGGCCTACGGGTCTCTGGAAACACCATATATTTT.

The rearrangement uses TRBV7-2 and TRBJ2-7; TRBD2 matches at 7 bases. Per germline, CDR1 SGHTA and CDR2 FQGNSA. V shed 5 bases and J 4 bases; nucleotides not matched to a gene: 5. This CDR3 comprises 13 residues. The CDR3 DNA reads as TGTGCCAGCAGCGCGGGGGAAATATACGAGCAGTACTTC. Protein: CASSAGEIYEQYF.

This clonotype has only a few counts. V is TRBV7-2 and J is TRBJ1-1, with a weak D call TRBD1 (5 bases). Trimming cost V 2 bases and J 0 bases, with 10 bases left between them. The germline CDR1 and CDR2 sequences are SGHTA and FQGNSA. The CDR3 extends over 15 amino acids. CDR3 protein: CASSLSPGMNTEAFF. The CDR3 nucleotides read TGTGCCAGCAGCTTAAGCCCAGGGATGAACACTGAAGCTTTCTTT.

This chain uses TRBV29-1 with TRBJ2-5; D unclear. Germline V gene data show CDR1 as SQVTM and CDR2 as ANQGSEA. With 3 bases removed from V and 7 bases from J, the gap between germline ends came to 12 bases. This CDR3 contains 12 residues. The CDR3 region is CSVDGNTGTQYF. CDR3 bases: TGCAGCGTTGATGGTAATACGGGGACCCAGTACTTC.

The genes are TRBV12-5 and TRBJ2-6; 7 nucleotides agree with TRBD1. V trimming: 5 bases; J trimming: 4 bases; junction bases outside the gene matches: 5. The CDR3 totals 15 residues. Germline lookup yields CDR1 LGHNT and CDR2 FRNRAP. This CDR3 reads CASGMTGPGANVLTF. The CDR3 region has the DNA TGTGCTAGTGGTATGACAGGGCCCGGGGCCAACGTCCTGACTTTC.

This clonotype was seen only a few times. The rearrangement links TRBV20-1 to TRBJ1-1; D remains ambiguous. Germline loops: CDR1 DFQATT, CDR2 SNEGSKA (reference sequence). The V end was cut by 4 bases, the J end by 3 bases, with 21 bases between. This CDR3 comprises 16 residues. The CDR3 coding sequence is TGCAGTGCTAATCCCTGGGCCCGGGGTTTGGACACTGAAGCTTTCTTT. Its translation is CSANPWARGLDTEAFF.

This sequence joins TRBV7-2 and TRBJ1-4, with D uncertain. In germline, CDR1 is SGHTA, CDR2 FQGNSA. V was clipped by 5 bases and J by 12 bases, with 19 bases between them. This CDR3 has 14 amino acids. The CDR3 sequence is CASSPSRGNEELFF. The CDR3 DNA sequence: TGTGCCAGCAGCCCCAGTCGAGGCAACGAAGAACTGTTTTTT.